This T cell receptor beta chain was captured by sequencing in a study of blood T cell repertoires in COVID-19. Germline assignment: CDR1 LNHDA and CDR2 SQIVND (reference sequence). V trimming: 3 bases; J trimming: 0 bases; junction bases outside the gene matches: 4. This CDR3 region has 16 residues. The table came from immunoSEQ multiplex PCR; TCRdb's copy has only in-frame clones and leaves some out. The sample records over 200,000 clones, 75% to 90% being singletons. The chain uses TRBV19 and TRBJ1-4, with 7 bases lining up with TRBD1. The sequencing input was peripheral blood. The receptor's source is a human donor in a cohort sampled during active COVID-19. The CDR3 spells CASSMGQTSTNEKLFF. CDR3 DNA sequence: TGTGCCAGTAGTATGGGACAGACCTCAACTAATGAAAAACTGTTTTTT.